These 11 T cell receptor beta chains were all obtained from the same sample, sequenced in a study of CD8+ T cells in alopecia areata. cDNA reverse transcribed from extracted RNA served as the sequencing template. Clones were read by immunoSEQ multiplex PCR, and TCRdb kept only the in-frame ones, dropping some. The table records 100,000 to 150,000 clones, approximately 60% of them present only once. What was sequenced was CD4+ T cells sorted from blood. These receptors came from a human donor in good health.

This sequence joins TRBV5-1 and TRBJ2-3; D is ambiguous. From germline, CDR1 is SGHRS and CDR2 YFSETQ. V was trimmed by 3 bases and J by 1 base, leaving 3 bases between them. This CDR3 comprises 12 residues. The CDR3 bases are TGCGCCAGCAGCTCCGGCACAGATACGCAGTATTTT. Its protein is CASSSGTDTQYF.

As to this clone: Other DNA variants within this sample encode the same CDR3. The chain combines TRBV29-1 with TRBJ1-2; D is perhaps TRBD1 (5 bases). The germline V gene encodes CDR1 SQVTM and CDR2 ANQGSEA. The CDR3 loop spans 12 amino acids. V lost 4 bases and J 2 bases, leaving 8 bases between the germline ends. The CDR3 spells CSVVRGNYGYTF. CDR3 sequence (DNA): TGCAGCGTTGTTCGGGGGAACTATGGCTACACCTTC.

The rearrangement uses TRBV4-1 and TRBJ2-2, with TRBD1 matching over 8 bases. CDR1 and CDR2 from the germline V gene are MGHRA and YSYEKL. This CDR3 has 15 amino acids. With V trimmed by 4 bases and J by 5 bases, 6 bases remained unmatched. CDR3 residues: CASSRGQGWTGELFF. In DNA, the CDR3 is TGCGCCAGCAGCCGCGGACAGGGCTGGACCGGGGAGCTGTTTTTT.

The V and J genes are TRBV25-1 and TRBJ2-7; D ambiguous. V gave up 3 bases and J gave up 0 bases, with 12 bases separating them. This CDR3 region has 15 residues. Germline V lookup: CDR1 MGHDK, CDR2 SYGVNS. CDR3 protein: CASSDPGSSSYEQYF. The CDR3 DNA follows: TGTGCCAGCAGTGATCCCGGGTCCAGCTCCTACGAGCAGTACTTC.

The V gene is TRBV7-9, the J gene TRBJ2-5; the match to TRBD2 covers 10 bases. CDR1 and CDR2 (germline): SEHNR, FQNEAQ (reference sequence). The CDR3 totals 16 residues. Trimming removed 5 bases from V and 5 bases from J; junction bases left unmatched: 11. CDR3 amino acids: CASSRILAGVLETQYF. For the CDR3, the DNA is TGTGCCAGCAGCCGTATCCTAGCGGGGGTGTTGGAGACCCAGTACTTC.

This clone was picked up a small number of times. This chain joins TRBV29-1 and TRBJ2-6; D is unclear. This CDR3 is built from 13 residues. Germline CDR1 is SQVTM and CDR2 is ANQGSEA. Trimming left V 7 bases short and J 4 bases short, with 11 bases between. The CDR3 region has the DNA TGCAGCGCCACTACTTCCGGGGCCAACGTCCTGACTTTC. Residues: CSATTSGANVLTF.

The chain combines TRBV30 with TRBJ1-5, with D perhaps TRBD1 (5 bases). Between the trimmed V and J ends, which lost 1 base and 7 bases, there was a span of 14 bases. The CDR3 loop spans 14 amino acids. Germline CDR1 and CDR2: GTSNPN and SVGIG (reference sequence). The chain's CDR3 is CAWSEGNSEQPQHF. DNA of the CDR3: TGTGCCTGGAGTGAGGGGAACTCAGAGCAGCCCCAGCATTTT.

This chain links TRBV2 with TRBJ2-7, with D unclear. V dropped 6 bases and J dropped 4 bases, with 13 bases sitting between them. Germline CDR1 reads SNHLY; CDR2 reads FYNNEI. The CDR3 length is 13 residues. CDR3 DNA: TGTGCCAGCAGCCCCAGGCCAGATTACGAGCAGTACTTC. This encodes CASSPRPDYEQYF.

The V and J genes are TRBV5-4 and TRBJ1-3; D not resolved. The CDR3 totals 15 residues. The V and J ends lost 4 bases and 0 bases respectively, with 11 bases between them. Germline-derived CDR1 and CDR2 are SGHNT and YYREEE (reference sequence). The chain's CDR3 is CASSPGEGSGNTIYF. CDR3 DNA sequence: TGTGCCAGCAGCCCCGGGGAAGGCTCTGGAAACACCATATATTTT.

V usage is TRBV29-1 and J usage is TRBJ2-6, with no clear D. Germline CDR1 SQVTM, CDR2 ANQGSEA. The CDR3 length is 14 residues. Trimming pared 8 bases from V and 4 bases from J, leaving 15 bases between. The chain's CDR3 is CSPEPGGGANVLTF. CDR3 nucleotides: TGCAGCCCCGAACCCGGTGGGGGGGCCAACGTCCTGACTTTC.

The J gene is TRBJ2-5, the V gene TRBV5-1; 8 nucleotides agree with TRBD1. This CDR3 has 15 amino acids. The junction had 3 bases not matched to a gene; V was cut back by 0 bases and J by 2 bases. Germline V gives CDR1 SGHRS, CDR2 YFSETQ. This chain's CDR3 is CASSLAGTGQETQYF. The DNA for the CDR3 is TGCGCCAGCAGCTTGGCCGGGACAGGACAAGAGACCCAGTACTTC.